This TCR beta chain is from a study of T-cell memory formation after mild COVID-19. About the study: In these data, TCR clusters were largely donor specific. Study findings and constraints: While clones contracting from day 15 to 85 were balanced between CD4 and CD8, later expanders leaned CD4+. Shrinking CD4+ clones were chiefly CM and EM; CD8+ ones were chiefly EMRA.

There are a few counts of this clonotype. What it binds is unknown. TCRdb processed the 5' RACE reads anew with MiXCR; each CDR3 protein has one entry. The sample has around 210,000 distinct CDR3 sequences, just over 9.5% seen once. The V end lost 3 bases, the J end lost 4 bases, and 13 bases lay between the germline ends. Germline assignment: CDR1 WNHNN and CDR2 SYGVQD (reference sequence). The CDR3 is made up of 16 amino acids. The sequence was collected from a young man who had mild COVID-19 (a few samples of this study predate the infection). Cell type and time point are not known. The source material was PBMCs or a T cell subset sorted from them (not recorded which). V and J are TRBV10-1 and TRBJ2-6; D is uncertain. CDR3 nucleotides: TGCGCCAGCAGTGAATTCAGACCGGCCGGGGCCAACGTCCTGACTTTC. Translating it yields CASSEFRPAGANVLTF.